This T cell receptor (beta chain) was obtained from a study of early stage breast cancer tumors. Study-wide background: The ER+/PR+/HER2- tumors included 7 or 8 ductal and a few lobular carcinomas. Study-level findings and limits: Tumors had about 2.6-fold higher T cell density than normal breast.

Germline lookup yields CDR1 MRHNA and CDR2 SNTAGT. The CDR3 loop spans 14 amino acids. Germline trimming cut 8 bases from V and 6 bases from J; bases unmatched to any gene: 10. Each sample had two DNA replicates, 0.5 ug blood or roughly 1.4 ug tissue. Assay used: immunoSEQ multiplex PCR; TCRdb lists only in-frame clones, some missing. The sample has about 19,000 clones, about four fifths seen once. A note on this clone: The antigen remains unidentified.

The rearrangement joins TRBV6-4 to TRBJ2-3; TRBD2 agrees at 8 bases. Sequencing was carried out using blood. The source of this sequence is a person aged 70 to 79 with breast cancer. DNA for the CDR3: TGTGCCAGCTCTCTCGGCGGGGGGAGGGATACGCAGTATTTT. This encodes CASSLGGGRDTQYF.